These T cell receptor beta chains were read from a single sample in a study of cytomegalovirus exposure and HLA in healthy donors. Using immunoSEQ multiplex PCR, the repertoire was profiled, and TCRdb retains in-frame clones only, with some absent. The table has about 120,000 clones, about 68% seen once. The specimen sequenced was PBMCs. The receptors originated from a woman in her forties in good health and CMV-seropositive. The conserved cysteine and the conserved F or W are not part of the CDR3 here. Clone size is given for some rows only: seen once, a few or many times, or a class if the clone is expanded.

TRBV6-5	NA	12	TRBJ1-4	ASSRRETNEKLF
TRBV5-1	few	10	TRBJ1-2	ASSAGNYGYT
TRBV4-3	NA	15	TRBJ2-3	ASSQGRLAASTDTQY
TRBV5-4	NA	15	TRBJ2-3	ASSRTSGRGSTDTQY
TRBV11-2	NA	9	TRBJ1-1	ASSPDRKAF
TRBV28	NA	13	TRBJ2-7	ASSLSLAGAYEQY
TRBV9	NA	13	TRBJ2-5	ASSVDPGQGETQY
TRBV27	once	12	TRBJ1-3	ASSIREGGNTIY
TRBV2	many	10	TRBJ1-5	ASSGDLGPQH
TRBV9	NA	13	TRBJ1-2	ASSARGGVGYGYT
TRBV5-5	NA	11	TRBJ1-1	ASSLPGGSEAF
TRBV6-1	few	13	TRBJ2-1	ASSERPGSYNEQF
TRBV10-3	NA	13	TRBJ1-4	AISPAGTTNEKLF
TRBV20-1	NA	9	TRBJ1-2	SALTGNGYT
TRBV7-9	NA	14	TRBJ2-1	ASSLTASGRGSEQF
TRBV10-3	once	11	TRBJ1-2	ATEGTGSDGYT
TRBV6-6	NA	14	TRBJ2-5	ASSSRVQGLSETQY
TRBV7-2	NA	12	TRBJ2-2	ASSDRINTGELF
TRBV6-1	NA	10	TRBJ1-1	ASSLSDSHPF
TRBV28	NA	14	TRBJ1-3	ASIQGGGISGNTIY
TRBV4-3	few	14	TRBJ1-4	ASSQVFGATNEKLF
TRBV29-1	NA	11	TRBJ2-1	SVWRESYNEQF
TRBV11-3	few	12	TRBJ2-2	ASSLGDRTGELF
TRBV7-2	NA	14	TRBJ2-7	ASSLDRAASTYEQY
TRBV29-1	few	13	TRBJ1-1	SVLARFVGNTEAF
TRBV11-2	few	12	TRBJ2-7	ASSLGLAVYEQY
TRBV13	NA	14	TRBJ2-7	ASSRAFGTGTHEQY
TRBV9	NA	14	TRBJ2-5	ASSVGAGGGQETQY
TRBV10-3	NA	15	TRBJ2-5	AISSGTSGRTEETQY
TRBV2	few	8	TRBJ1-1	ASSDPEAF
TRBV27	NA	12	TRBJ2-3	ASSVTLWTDTQY
TRBV28	NA	13	TRBJ2-7	ASSFRGQTKYEQY
TRBV29-1	NA	10	TRBJ1-4	SGRTPNEKLF
TRBV19	NA	11	TRBJ1-2	ATALGTRYGYT
TRBV7-9	NA	14	TRBJ1-4	ASSPGGSPHNEKLF
TRBV28	few	12	TRBJ2-5	ASSPLRGQETQY
TRBV10-3	NA	13	TRBJ1-5	AISALDRVDQPQH
TRBV11-2	NA	12	TRBJ1-1	ASSPPGLNTEAF
TRBV9	once	13	TRBJ2-2	ASSVRGIDTGELF
TRBV6-5	few	11	TRBJ2-7	ASSYSRDYEQY
TRBV5-4	few	13	TRBJ2-5	ASSSELAAQETQY
TRBV27	NA	14	TRBJ2-2	ASSLHETGSTGELF
TRBV4-1	NA	12	TRBJ2-2	ASSQVYNTGELF
TRBV7-9	NA	14	TRBJ2-3	ASSGVYSGRADTQY